These 9 T cell receptor beta chains originate from one sample sequenced in a study of chemoradiotherapy in HPV16-positive cancers (dated by TCRdb to the early 2020s). Library prep was done by the immunoSEQ multiplex PCR assay. The immuneACCESS repertoire file appears here via TCRdb, limited to in-frame rearrangements. These files lack a portion of the clones; in checked studies, under half of the deficit traces to unresolved V genes, and the cause of the others is not known. The sample includes 25,000 to 35,000 clones, with 85% to 90% observed a single time. 2.1% of the sample is taken by the ten largest. Specimen: blood, collected from a patient who underwent chemoradiotherapy. These receptors all come from a human donor with HPV-associated anogenital cancer.

The V call is TRBV28, the J call TRBJ1-5, with D possibly TRBD1 on 6 matching bases. V lost 9 bases and J 1 base, leaving 10 bases between the germline ends. The CDR3 contains 13 residues. Germline V gives CDR1 MDHEN, CDR2 SYDVKM. CDR3 residues: CASGRGSNQPQHF. The CDR3, as DNA: TGTGCCAGTGGGAGGGGGAGCAATCAGCCCCAGCATTTT.

The genes are TRBV6-5 and TRBJ1-6, with 7 bases lining up with TRBD1. After removal of 0 bases from V and 5 bases from J, the junction contained 4 bases not matched to a gene. CDR3 length: 16 residues. Germline V gives CDR1 MNHEY, CDR2 SVGAGI. The CDR3 region is CASSYSPDRHNSPLHF. CDR3 coding DNA: TGTGCCAGCAGTTACTCTCCGGACAGGCATAATTCACCCCTCCACTTT.

V usage is TRBV11-2 and J usage is TRBJ2-7; 12 bases align to TRBD1. The CDR3 is 18 residues long. CDR1 and CDR2 (germline): SGHAT, FQNNGV. With V trimmed by 5 bases and J by 3 bases, 14 bases remained unmatched. As DNA, the CDR3 is TGTGCCAGCAGCCCACTTTCCCGGGACAGGGGGCAGGTCTACGAGCAGTACTTC. This gives the protein CASSPLSRDRGQVYEQYF.

J is TRBJ2-7 and V is TRBV18; D not certain. Deletions cut 2 bases from V and 1 base from J, with 6 bases between. Germline V CDR1 and CDR2: KGHSH, LQKENI. This CDR3 contains 13 residues. This chain's CDR3 is CASSPVTSYEQYF. The DNA for the CDR3 is TGTGCCAGCTCACCAGTCACTTCCTACGAGCAGTACTTC. Using reference TRBV18 and TRBJ2-7 for the parts outside the CDR3, the full variable domain is NAGVMQNPRHLVRRRGQEARLRCSPMKGHSHVYWYRQLPEEGLKFMVYLQKENIIDESGMPKERFSAEFPKEGPSILRIQQVVRGDSAAYFCASSPVTSYEQYFGPGTRLTVT.

The gene calls are TRBV27 and TRBJ1-1; a weak D match, TRBD1 (5 bases). The V end lost 5 bases, the J end lost 3 bases, and 10 bases lay between the germline ends. The CDR3 has 13 amino acids. The germline gives CDR1 MNHEY, CDR2 SMNVEV (reference sequence). The CDR3 sequence is CASSPGTYTEAFF. DNA of the CDR3: TGTGCCAGCAGTCCCGGGACCTACACTGAAGCTTTCTTT.

The chain has TRBV6-5 and TRBJ2-1; D perhaps matches TRBD1 (6 bases). Germline CDR1 reads MNHEY; CDR2 reads SVGAGI. V was trimmed by 6 bases and J by 8 bases, leaving 20 bases between them. This CDR3 has 15 amino acids. In nucleotides, the CDR3 is TGTGCCAGCAGGGTCGGACAGACGGAATTGGATGAGCAGTTCTTC. Its translation is CASRVGQTELDEQFF.

The count of this clone is one. V is TRBV27 and J is TRBJ1-2; 8 bases align to TRBD1. The CDR3 consists of 14 residues. Unmatched junction bases numbered 10, after V lost 5 bases and J lost 8 bases. Germline V lookup: CDR1 MNHEY, CDR2 SMNVEV (reference sequence). CDR3 DNA sequence: TGTGCCAGCAGTCTAACGGACAGGGAGGAGGGCTACACCTTC. Its protein product is CASSLTDREEGYTF.

This clone appeared a few times. The chain has TRBV5-1 and TRBJ1-1; 7 nucleotides agree with TRBD1. The length of the CDR3 is 15 residues. The V and J ends lost 4 bases and 3 bases, in that order; junction bases with no gene match: 9. Germline assignment: CDR1 SGHRS and CDR2 YFSETQ. The CDR3: CASSPLQGQDTEAFF. The CDR3 DNA reads as TGCGCCAGCAGCCCGCTACAGGGGCAGGACACTGAAGCTTTCTTT.

This sequence joins TRBV19 and TRBJ2-6; TRBD1 might be the D (6 bases). Trimming pared 4 bases from V and 2 bases from J, leaving 9 bases between. Germline values: CDR1 LNHDA, CDR2 SQIVND (reference sequence). The CDR3 runs 15 residues. Written as DNA, the CDR3 is TGTGCCAGTAGTACACAGGGTCCTGGGGCCAACGTCCTGACTTTC. Its protein product is CASSTQGPGANVLTF.